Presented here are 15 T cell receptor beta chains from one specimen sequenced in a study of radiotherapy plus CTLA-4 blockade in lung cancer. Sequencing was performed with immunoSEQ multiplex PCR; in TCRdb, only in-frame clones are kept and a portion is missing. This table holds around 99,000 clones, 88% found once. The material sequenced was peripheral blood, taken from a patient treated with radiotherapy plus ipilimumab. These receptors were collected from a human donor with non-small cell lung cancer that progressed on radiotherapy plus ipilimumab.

CDR3 amino acids: CASSPFLDTSSYEQYF. The CDR3 DNA sequence: TGCGCCAGCAGCCCATTCTTAGACACGAGCTCCTACGAGCAGTACTTC. The rearrangement uses TRBV5-1 and TRBJ2-7; no definite D call. Germline V CDR1 and CDR2: SGHRS, YFSETQ. The CDR3 is 16 residues long. V lost 4 bases and J lost 0, with 17 bases in between. Complete variable domain (other parts from reference TRBV5-1 and TRBJ2-7): KAGVTQTPRYLIKTRGQQVTLSCSPISGHRSVSWYQQTPGQGLQFLFEYFSETQRNKGNFPGRFSGRQFSNSRSEMNVSTLELGDSALYLCASSPFLDTSSYEQYFGPGTRLTVT.

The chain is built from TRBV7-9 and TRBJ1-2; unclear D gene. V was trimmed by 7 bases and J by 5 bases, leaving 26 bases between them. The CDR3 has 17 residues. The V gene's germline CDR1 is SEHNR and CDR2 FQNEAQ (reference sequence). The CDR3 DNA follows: TGTGCCAGCACCCCGGAGGTCGGCGGGTTCATCGCTTATGGCTACACCTTC. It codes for CASTPEVGGFIAYGYTF.

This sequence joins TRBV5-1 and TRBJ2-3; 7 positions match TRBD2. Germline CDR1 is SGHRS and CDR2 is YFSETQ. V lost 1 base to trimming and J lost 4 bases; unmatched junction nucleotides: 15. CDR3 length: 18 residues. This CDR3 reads CASSLTPVGRELADTQYF. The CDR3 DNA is TGCGCCAGCAGCTTGACACCGGTGGGGCGGGAGCTTGCAGATACGCAGTATTTT.

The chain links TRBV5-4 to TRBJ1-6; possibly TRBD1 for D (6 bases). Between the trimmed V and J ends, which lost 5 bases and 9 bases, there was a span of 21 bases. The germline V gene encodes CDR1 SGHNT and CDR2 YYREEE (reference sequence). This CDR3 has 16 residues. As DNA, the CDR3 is TGTGCCAGCAGTCGCGGATCTACAGGGCTCGGTTCACCCCTCCACTTT. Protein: CASSRGSTGLGSPLHF.

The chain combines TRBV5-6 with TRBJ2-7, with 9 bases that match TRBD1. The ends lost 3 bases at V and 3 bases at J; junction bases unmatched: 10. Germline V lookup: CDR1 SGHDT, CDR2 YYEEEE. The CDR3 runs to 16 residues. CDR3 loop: CASSSSGTGMNYEQYF. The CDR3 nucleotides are TGTGCCAGCAGCTCCTCCGGGACAGGGATGAACTACGAGCAGTACTTC.

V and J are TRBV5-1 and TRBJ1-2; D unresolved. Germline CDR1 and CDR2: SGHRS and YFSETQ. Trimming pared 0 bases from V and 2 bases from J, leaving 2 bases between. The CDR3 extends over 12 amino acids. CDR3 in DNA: TGCGCCAGCAGCTTGGGAAACTATGGCTACACCTTC. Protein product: CASSLGNYGYTF.

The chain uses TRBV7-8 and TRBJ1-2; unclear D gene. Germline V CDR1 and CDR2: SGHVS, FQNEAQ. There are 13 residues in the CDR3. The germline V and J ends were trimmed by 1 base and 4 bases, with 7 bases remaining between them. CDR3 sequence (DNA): TGTGCCAGCAGCTTAGTTCCCAGCTATGGCTACACCTTC. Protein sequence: CASSLVPSYGYTF. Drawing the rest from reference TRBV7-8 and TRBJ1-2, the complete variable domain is GAGVSQSPRYKVAKRGQDVALRCDPISGHVSLFWYQQALGQGPEFLTYFQNEAQLDKSGLPSDRFFAERPEGSVSTLKIQRTQQEDSAVYLCASSLVPSYGYTFGSGTRLTVV.

The CDR3 DNA reads TGCGCCAGCAGCCAAGATAGTGGTCCGGGCACCTACGAGCAGTACTTC. Residues: CASSQDSGPGTYEQYF. V usage is TRBV4-1 and J usage is TRBJ2-7; the D is unclear. The ends were cut back, 0 bases at V and 2 bases at J, with 14 bases in the middle. Per the germline V gene, CDR1 is MGHRA and CDR2 is YSYEKL. The CDR3 runs to 16 residues.

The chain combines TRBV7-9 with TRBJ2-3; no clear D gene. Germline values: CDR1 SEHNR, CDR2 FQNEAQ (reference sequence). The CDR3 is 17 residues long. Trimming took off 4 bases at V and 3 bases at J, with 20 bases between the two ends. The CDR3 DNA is TGTGCCAGCAGCTCGACCACGGCCCCTTATAATACAGATACGCAGTATTTT. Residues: CASSSTTAPYNTDTQYF.

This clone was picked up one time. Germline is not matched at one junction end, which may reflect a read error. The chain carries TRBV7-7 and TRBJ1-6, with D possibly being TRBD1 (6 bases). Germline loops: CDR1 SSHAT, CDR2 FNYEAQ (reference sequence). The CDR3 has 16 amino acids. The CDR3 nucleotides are TGTGCTAGCAGCCCCTTCGGGACAAGTAGGGGTTCACCCCTCCACTTT. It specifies CASSPFGTSRGSPLHF.

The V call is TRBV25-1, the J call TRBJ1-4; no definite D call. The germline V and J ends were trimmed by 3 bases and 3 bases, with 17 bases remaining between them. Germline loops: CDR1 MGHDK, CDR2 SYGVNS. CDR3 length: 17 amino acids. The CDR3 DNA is TGTGCCAGCAGTGACCACACTAAGGAAGGGCCTAATGAAAAACTGTTTTTT. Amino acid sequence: CASSDHTKEGPNEKLFF.

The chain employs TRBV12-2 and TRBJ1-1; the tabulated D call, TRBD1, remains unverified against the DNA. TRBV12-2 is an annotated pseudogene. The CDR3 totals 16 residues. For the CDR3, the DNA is TGTGCAAGTCGCTTAGGAATCCAGGGGCTGGCCACTGAAGCTTTCTTT. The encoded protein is CASRLGIQGLATEAFF.

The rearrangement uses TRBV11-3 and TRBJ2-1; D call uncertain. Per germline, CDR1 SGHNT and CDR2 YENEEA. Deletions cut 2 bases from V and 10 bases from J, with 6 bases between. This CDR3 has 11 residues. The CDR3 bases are TGTGCCAGCAGCTTAAAAGGGGAGCAGTTCTTC. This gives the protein CASSLKGEQFF.

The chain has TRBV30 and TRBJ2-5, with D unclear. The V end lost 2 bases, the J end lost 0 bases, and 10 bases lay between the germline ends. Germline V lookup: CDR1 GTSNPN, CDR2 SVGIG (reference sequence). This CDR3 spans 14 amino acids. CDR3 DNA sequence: TGTGCCTGGAGTACAGCTCTGAACCAAGAGACCCAGTACTTC. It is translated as CAWSTALNQETQYF.

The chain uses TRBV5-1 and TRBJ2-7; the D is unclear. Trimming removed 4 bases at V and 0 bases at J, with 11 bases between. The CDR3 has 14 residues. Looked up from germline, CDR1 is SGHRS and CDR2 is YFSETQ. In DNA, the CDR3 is TGCGCCAGCAGCAGATTAGACATCTCCTACGAGCAGTACTTC. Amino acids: CASSRLDISYEQYF. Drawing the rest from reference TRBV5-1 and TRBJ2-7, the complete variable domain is KAGVTQTPRYLIKTRGQQVTLSCSPISGHRSVSWYQQTPGQGLQFLFEYFSETQRNKGNFPGRFSGRQFSNSRSEMNVSTLELGDSALYLCASSRLDISYEQYFGPGTRLTVT.